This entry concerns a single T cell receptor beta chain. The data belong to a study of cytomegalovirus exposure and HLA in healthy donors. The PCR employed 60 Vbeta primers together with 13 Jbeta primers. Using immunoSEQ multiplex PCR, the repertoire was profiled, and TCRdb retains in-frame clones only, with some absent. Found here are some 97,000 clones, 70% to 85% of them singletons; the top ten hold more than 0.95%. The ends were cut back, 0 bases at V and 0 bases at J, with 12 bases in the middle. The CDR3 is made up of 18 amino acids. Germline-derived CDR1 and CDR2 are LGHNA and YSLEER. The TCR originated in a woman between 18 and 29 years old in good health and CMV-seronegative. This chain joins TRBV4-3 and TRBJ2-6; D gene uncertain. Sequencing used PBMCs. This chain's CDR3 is CASSQEGVVGSGANVLTF. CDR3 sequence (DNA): TGCGCCAGCAGCCAAGAAGGAGTAGTAGGCTCTGGGGCCAACGTCCTGACTTTC.